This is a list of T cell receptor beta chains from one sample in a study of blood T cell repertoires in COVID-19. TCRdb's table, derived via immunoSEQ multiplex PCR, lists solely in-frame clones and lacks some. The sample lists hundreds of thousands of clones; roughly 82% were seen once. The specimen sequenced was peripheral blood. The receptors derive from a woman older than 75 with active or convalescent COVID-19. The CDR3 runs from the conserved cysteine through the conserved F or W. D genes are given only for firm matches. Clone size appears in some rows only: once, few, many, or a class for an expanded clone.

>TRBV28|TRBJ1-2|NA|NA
TGTGCCAGCAGTTTTTGGAGTGGAGGGACTGGGGGCTACACCTTC
CASSFWSGGTGGYTF
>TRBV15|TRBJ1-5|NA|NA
TGTGCCACCAGCGTGGACACTAATAGCAATCAGCCCCAGCATTTT
CATSVDTNSNQPQHF
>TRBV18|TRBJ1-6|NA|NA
TGTGCCAGCTCACCACCGGGAGAGTTTAATTCACCCCTCCACTTT
CASSPPGEFNSPLHF
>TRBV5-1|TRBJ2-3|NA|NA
TGCGCCAGCAGCTTACAACAGCTTAGCACAGATACGCAGTATTTT
CASSLQQLSTDTQYF
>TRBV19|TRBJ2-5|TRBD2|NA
TGTGCCAGTAGTACCCTAGCGGGAGGGCAAGAGACCCAGTACTTC
CASSTLAGGQETQYF
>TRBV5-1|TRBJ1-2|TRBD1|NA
TGCGCCAGCAGCGTAGCCGGGACAGCGTATGGCTACACCTTC
CASSVAGTAYGYTF
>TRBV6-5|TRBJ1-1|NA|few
TGTGCCAGCAGCCGGGGGGGAGAGGGCACTGAAGCTTTCTTT
CASSRGGEGTEAFF
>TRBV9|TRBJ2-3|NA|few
TGTGCCAGCAGCGCCTCATTACTTGGCACAGATACGCAGTATTTT
CASSASLLGTDTQYF
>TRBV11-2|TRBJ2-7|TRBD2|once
TGTGCCAGCAGCTTACGGCGGGAGCAATCCTACGAGCAGTACTTC
CASSLRREQSYEQYF
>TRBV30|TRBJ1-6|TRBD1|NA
TGTGCCTGGAGTGTATTAAAGGGACAGTCTATAGCGGACTCACCCCTCCACTTT
CAWSVLKGQSIADSPLHF
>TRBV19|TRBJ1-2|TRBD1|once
TGTGCCAGCCACAGGGGAAACTATGGCTACACCTTC
CASHRGNYGYTF
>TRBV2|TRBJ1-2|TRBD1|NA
TGTGCCAGCAGAGCGCCGGGACAGAGCCCTCGTGGCTACACCTTC
CASRAPGQSPRGYTF
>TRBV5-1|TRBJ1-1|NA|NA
TGCGCCAGCAGCTTCCTAGCGGGACATATGAACACTGAAGCTTTCTTT
CASSFLAGHMNTEAFF
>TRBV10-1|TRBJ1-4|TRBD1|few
TGCGCCAGCAGCGACAGGGGCGGTAATGAAAAACTGTTTTTT
CASSDRGGNEKLFF
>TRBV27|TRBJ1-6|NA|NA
TGTGCCAGCAATAGCAGGGGAAATAATTCACCCCTCCACTTT
CASNSRGNNSPLHF
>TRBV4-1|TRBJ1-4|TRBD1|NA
TGCGCCAGCAGCCACCGGACAGGGCCAATCAATGAAAAACTGTTTTTT
CASSHRTGPINEKLFF
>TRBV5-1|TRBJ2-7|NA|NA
TGCGCCAGCAGCCCCCTGCCGGACACATCCTACGAGCAGTACTTC
CASSPLPDTSYEQYF
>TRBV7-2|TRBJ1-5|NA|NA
TGTGCCAGCAGCTTTGGCGGGAATCAGCCCCAGCATTTT
CASSFGGNQPQHF
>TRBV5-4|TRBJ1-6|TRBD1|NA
TGTGCCAGCAGCCCCGCCAGGGGGGATTCACCCCTCCACTTT
CASSPARGDSPLHF
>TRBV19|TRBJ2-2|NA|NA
TGTGCCAGTAGGCGGGGTGGGCACAGTGGGACCGGGGAGCTGTTTTTT
CASRRGGHSGTGELFF
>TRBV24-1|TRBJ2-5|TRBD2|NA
TGTGCCACCAGTGGGACTAGCGGGTTTCAAGAGACCCAGTACTTC
CATSGTSGFQETQYF
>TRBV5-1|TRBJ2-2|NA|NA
TGCGCCAGCAGCTTGGGACAGAACACCGGGGAGCTGTTTTTT
CASSLGQNTGELFF